This TCR beta chain was captured in a study of response to subunit inactivated influenza vaccine. Study results and caveats: Few new T cells, the authors suggested, are recruited by each seasonal influenza vaccination.

Trimming at V came to 4 bases and at J to 2 bases, leaving 4 bases not matched to a gene. This CDR3 region has 13 residues. CDR1 and CDR2 from the germline V gene are SQVTM and ANQGSEA. TCRdb itself ran the RT-PCR reads through MiXCR, one entry per CDR3 protein. The data contain 200,000 to 250,000 distinct CDR3 sequences, over 9% of them seen just once; the ten biggest clones take up 7.5% to 10%. In its sample, this clonotype was seen a few times. Its matching antigen is unknown. Sequencing used non-naive T cells sorted from PBMCs, obtained around 14 days before vaccination. J is TRBJ1-2 and V is TRBV29-1; TRBD1 matches 7 bases. This sequence was found in a man aged 50 to 60 who received an inactivated influenza vaccine. CDR3 protein: CSVAGGGNYGYTF. CDR3 in DNA: TGCAGCGTTGCAGGGGGAGGGAACTATGGCTACACCTTC.